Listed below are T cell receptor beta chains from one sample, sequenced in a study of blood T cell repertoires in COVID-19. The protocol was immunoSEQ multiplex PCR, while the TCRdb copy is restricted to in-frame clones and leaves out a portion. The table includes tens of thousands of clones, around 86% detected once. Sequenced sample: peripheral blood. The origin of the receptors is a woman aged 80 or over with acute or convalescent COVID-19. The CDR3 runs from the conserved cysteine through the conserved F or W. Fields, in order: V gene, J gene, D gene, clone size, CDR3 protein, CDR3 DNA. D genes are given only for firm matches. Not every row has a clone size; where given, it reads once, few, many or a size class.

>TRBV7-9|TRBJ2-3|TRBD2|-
CASSGTRDTQYF
TGTGCCAGCAGCGGGACTAGAGATACGCAGTATTTT
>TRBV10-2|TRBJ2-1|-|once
CASSDSTGSSSYNEQFF
TGCGCCAGCAGTGATAGTACAGGGTCGAGCTCCTACAATGAGCAGTTCTTC
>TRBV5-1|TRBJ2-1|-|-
CASSEVGSLNEQFF
TGCGCCAGCAGCGAAGTCGGGAGTCTAAATGAGCAGTTCTTC
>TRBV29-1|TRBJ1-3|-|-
CSGLNRETGNTIYF
TGCAGCGGCCTTAACAGGGAAACAGGAAACACCATATATTTT
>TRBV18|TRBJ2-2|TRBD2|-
CASSPPDGGYTGELFF
TGTGCCAGCTCACCACCAGACGGGGGGTACACCGGGGAGCTGTTTTTT
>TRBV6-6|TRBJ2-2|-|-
CASSQWDWNTGELFF
TGTGCCAGCAGCCAATGGGACTGGAACACCGGGGAGCTGTTTTTT
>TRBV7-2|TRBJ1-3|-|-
CASSSSSGNTIYF
TGTGCCAGCAGCTCGTCTTCTGGAAACACCATATATTTT
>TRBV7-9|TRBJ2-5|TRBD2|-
CASCPGGIETQYF
TGTGCCAGCTGCCCGGGGGGGATCGAGACCCAGTACTTC
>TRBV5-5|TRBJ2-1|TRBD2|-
CASSLIAGSSYNEQFF
TGTGCCAGCAGTTTAATAGCGGGAAGCTCCTACAATGAGCAGTTCTTC
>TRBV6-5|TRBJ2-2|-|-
CATKEQGFTGELFF
TGTGCCACCAAAGAACAGGGTTTTACCGGGGAGCTGTTTTTT
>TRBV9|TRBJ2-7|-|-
CASSLGRSSYEQYF
TGTGCCAGCAGCCTAGGGAGGAGCTCCTACGAGCAGTACTTC
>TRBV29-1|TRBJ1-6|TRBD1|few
CSVWTGGYNSPLHF
TGCAGCGTATGGACAGGGGGCTATAATTCACCCCTCCACTTT
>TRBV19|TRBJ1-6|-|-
CASSIGPGDSPLHF
TGTGCCAGTAGTATAGGTCCGGGGGATTCACCCCTCCACTTT
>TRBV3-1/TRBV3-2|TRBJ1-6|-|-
CASSQVWAVGNSPLHF
TGTGCCAGCAGCCAAGTTTGGGCTGTCGGTAATTCACCCCTCCACTTT
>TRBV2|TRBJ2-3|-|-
CASSEHGGALDTQYF
TGTGCCAGCAGTGAGCATGGGGGGGCCTTAGATACGCAGTATTTT
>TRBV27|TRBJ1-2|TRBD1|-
CASSTVQGAYGYTF
TGTGCCAGCAGTACAGTACAGGGGGCCTATGGCTACACCTTC
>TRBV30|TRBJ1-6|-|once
CAWSVGGSYNSPLHF
TGTGCCTGGAGTGTCGGAGGTTCCTATAATTCACCCCTCCACTTT
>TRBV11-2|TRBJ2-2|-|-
CASRGRQTNTGELFF
TGTGCCAGCAGAGGTCGACAAACGAACACCGGGGAGCTGTTTTTT
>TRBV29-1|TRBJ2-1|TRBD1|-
CSASTGTGVKEQFF
TGCAGCGCCTCGACCGGGACAGGGGTAAAAGAGCAGTTCTTC
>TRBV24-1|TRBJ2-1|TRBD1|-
CATSDSRTGNWYNEQFF
TGTGCCACCAGTGATTCGCGGACAGGGAATTGGTACAATGAGCAGTTCTTC
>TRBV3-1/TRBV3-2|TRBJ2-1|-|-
CASSRLLEQFF
TGTGCCAGCAGCCGGCTACTAGAGCAGTTCTTC
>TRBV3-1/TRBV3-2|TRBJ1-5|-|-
CASSQAGASQPQHF
TGTGCCAGCAGCCAAGCTGGGGCCTCTCAGCCCCAGCATTTT
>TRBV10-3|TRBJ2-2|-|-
CAIRTGQGTGELFF
TGTGCCATCAGGACCGGGCAGGGGACCGGGGAGCTGTTTTTT
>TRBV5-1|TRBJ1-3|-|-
CASSSAGADGNTIYF
TGCGCCAGCAGTTCCGCGGGGGCCGATGGAAACACCATATATTTT